This is a list of T cell receptor beta chains from one sample in a study of T cells expressing NK-cell markers. TCRdb derives one entry per CDR3 protein from the 5' RACE reads, leaving out DNA. Its table lists over 120,000 distinct CDR3 sequences. Sequences were obtained from blood T cells: a sorted CD56 or NKG2C T cell subset, CD4+ or CD8+ T cells, or bulk PBMC T cells (not recorded which). The receptors originated from a man aged 18 to 29 in good health. The CDR3 runs from the conserved cysteine through the conserved F or W.

j_call v_call cdr3_aa
TRBJ1-5 TRBV7-9 CAGSLGNSNQPQHF
TRBJ1-1 TRBV30 CAWAGGQIGNTEAFF
TRBJ2-1 TRBV19 CASSIGGTGYNEQFF
TRBJ2-1 TRBV19 CASRPTADEQFF
TRBJ2-1 TRBV20-1 CSARELRDYNEQFF
TRBJ2-3 TRBV27 CASSLGDSDTDTQYF
TRBJ2-1 TRBV7-9 CASSWKGNEQFF
TRBJ1-1 TRBV9 CASSEWGVNTEAFF
TRBJ2-7 TRBV29-1 CSVRTGGDEQYF
TRBJ2-1 TRBV20-1 CSARDGAGVLYNEQFF
TRBJ2-1 TRBV24-1 CATSDIAGAQDEQFF
TRBJ2-7 TRBV20-1 CSARDGDRGGYEQYF
TRBJ2-5 TRBV6-6 CASTGQWETQYF
TRBJ1-2 TRBV5-6 CASSFKGAIGYTF
TRBJ2-2 TRBV12-3/TRBV12-4 CASSVKGGLNTGELFF
TRBJ2-3 TRBV27 CASSSFITDTQYF
TRBJ2-1 TRBV30 CAWGLPNEQFF
TRBJ1-2 TRBV5-1 CASSLNTDDYGYTF
TRBJ2-1 TRBV3-1 CASSPHYPDNYNEQFF
TRBJ1-1 TRBV2 CASRGYNTEAFF
TRBJ1-4 TRBV13 CASSRDRGDEKLFF
TRBJ2-1 TRBV29-1 CSATGGNEQFF
TRBJ1-1 TRBV6-5 CASSYSSWGPEAFF
TRBJ2-1 TRBV12-3/TRBV12-4 CASSLGTWGEQFF
TRBJ2-3 TRBV23-1 CASSPPAYRTDTQYF
TRBJ2-3 TRBV12-3/TRBV12-4 CASSLTGRGTDTQYF
TRBJ2-2 TRBV11-3 CASSLEQRTGESGELFF
TRBJ2-1 TRBV6-1 CASSGTGVGEQFF
TRBJ2-3 TRBV29-1 CSVDARSWGSRTDTQYF
TRBJ2-1 TRBV7-9 CASSLTTSNEQFF
TRBJ2-3 TRBV6-1 CASSTLSGGPTDTQYF
TRBJ2-6 TRBV6-1 CASTTRGSSGANVLTF
TRBJ2-3 TRBV4-3 CASSQVPDSDTQYF
TRBJ2-3 TRBV20-1 CSARDQGGRIDTQYF
TRBJ2-1 TRBV7-8 CASSLRGGVPPAYNEQFF
TRBJ2-1 TRBV12-3/TRBV12-4 CASSAEGGRSYNEQFF
TRBJ2-2 TRBV19 CASCIPRRRWDTGELFF
TRBJ1-1 TRBV5-6 CASSLDSNTEAFF
TRBJ2-1 TRBV12-5 CASGEAGVYNEQFF
TRBJ2-3 TRBV5-1 CASSFRRLAGGNTDTQYF
TRBJ2-1 TRBV6-2/TRBV6-3 CASSTSGSTGNEQFF
TRBJ2-1 TRBV6-6 CASSYSLNEQFF
TRBJ1-1 TRBV6-2/TRBV6-3 CASSYAPGHRNTEAFF
TRBJ2-1 TRBV5-1 CASSATGGPLNEQFF
TRBJ2-3 TRBV12-3/TRBV12-4 CASSTLAGAISTDTQYF
TRBJ2-1 TRBV20-1 CSARDATSPRYNEQFF
TRBJ2-1 TRBV12-3/TRBV12-4 CASSLGAGAYNEQFF
TRBJ2-3 TRBV12-3/TRBV12-4 CASSQTPGGSTDTQYF
TRBJ2-3 TRBV24-1 CATSAPPTDTQYF
TRBJ2-2 TRBV4-1 CASSQDRGGPRTGELFF
TRBJ2-5 TRBV9 CASSVVSGGVQYF
TRBJ2-1 TRBV11-2 CASSLDMGPIYNEQFF
TRBJ2-7 TRBV15 CATSRDRGGTWGEGYEQYF
TRBJ1-1 TRBV5-1 CASSSAWEGNTEAFF
TRBJ2-1 TRBV5-1 CASTFGNEQFF